This T cell receptor beta chain appears in the sequencing data of a study of neurological immune-mediated disorders. Looked up from germline, CDR1 is SNHLY and CDR2 is FYNNEI. This CDR3 spans 13 amino acids. V was pared by 9 bases and J by 5 bases, with 13 bases between. This clonotype occurred many times. TCRdb recomputed calls from the 5' RACE reads with MiXCR, one row per CDR3 protein. In the table there are tens of thousands of distinct CDR3 sequences, about an eighth of which are singletons. The material sequenced was PBMCs. The clonotype was recovered from a man aged 55 to 70 in good health. The chain has TRBV2 and TRBJ1-4; D remains ambiguous. Here the CDR3 DNA reads TGTGCCAGACGGACCTTAGCAAATGAAAAACTGTTTTTT. It translates to CARRTLANEKLFF.